Following are 14 T cell receptor beta chains from one sample sequenced in a study of blood T cells in healthy people across ages. The use of a sample-barcoded 5' primer and a J-beta primer mix characterized a second PCR of roughly 7 to 12 cycles. TCRdb called the 5' RACE reads again in MiXCR, with one record for every CDR3 protein. The sample carries hundreds of thousands of distinct CDR3 sequences, 40% to 50% recorded once. The sequencing sample was made of blood. Receptors originate from a man between 60 and 75 years old in good health.

The chain is built from TRBV6-2 or TRBV6-3 and TRBJ2-3, with TRBD2 identical over 11 bases. Looked up from germline, CDR1 is MNHEY and CDR2 is SVGEGT. The length of the CDR3 is 16 residues. Trimming at V came to 9 bases and at J to 1 base, leaving 9 bases not matched to a gene. This chain's CDR3 is CASRPLAGVGTDTQYF. The CDR3 coding sequence is TGTGCCAGTAGACCACTAGCGGGGGTTGGCACAGATACGCAGTATTTT.

This clonotype was picked up a small number of times. This rearrangement joins TRBV6-5 to TRBJ2-7, with D perhaps matching TRBD1 (5 bases). V lost 0 bases to trimming and J lost 1 base, with 13 bases between them. CDR1 is MNHEY, CDR2 SVGAGI, per germline. This CDR3 is built from 16 residues. CDR3 amino acids: CASSYSTGGGSYEQYF. The CDR3 DNA sequence: TGTGCCAGCAGTTACTCTACAGGTGGTGGGTCCTACGAGCAGTACTTC.

The gene calls are TRBV12-3 or TRBV12-4 and TRBJ2-7; a possible D gene is TRBD2 (5 bases). The CDR3 covers 13 residues. The V end lost 5 bases, the J end lost 3 bases, and 11 bases lay between the germline ends. The CDR3 DNA sequence: TGTGCCAGCAGTGAACTAGATTTCTACGAGCAGTACTTC. This sequence encodes CASSELDFYEQYF.

The chain employs TRBV27 and TRBJ1-2; D gene uncertain. This CDR3 is built from 13 residues. V shed 5 bases and J shed 5 bases, with 12 bases lying between them. From germline, CDR1 is MNHEY and CDR2 SMNVEV (reference sequence). CDR3 amino acids: CASSTRSGYGYTF. CDR3 nucleotide sequence: TGTGCCAGCAGTACCCGAAGTGGGTATGGCTACACCTTC.

The gene calls are TRBV3-1 and TRBJ1-4; no firm D call. Germline-derived CDR1 and CDR2 are LGHDT and YNNKEL (reference sequence). V lost 1 base and J 3 bases, leaving 12 bases between the germline ends. This CDR3 has 16 residues. The DNA of the CDR3 is TGTGCCAGCAGCCAAGGGACGAATACTTCTAATGAAAAACTGTTTTTT. Residues: CASSQGTNTSNEKLFF.

The J gene is TRBJ1-6, the V gene TRBV20-1; D not resolved. The CDR3 runs 12 residues. Germline V CDR1 and CDR2: DFQATT, SNEGSKA (reference sequence). V was clipped by 6 bases and J by 0 bases, with 3 bases between them. The CDR3 sequence: CSAGSYNSPLHF. The CDR3 bases are TGCAGTGCAGGCTCCTATAATTCACCCCTCCACTTT.

The table lists this clonotype with a few counts. The CDR3 sequence: CASSFLPDQTTGTDTQYF. In DNA, the CDR3 is TGTGCCAGCAGTTTCCTTCCAGACCAGACGACGGGCACAGATACGCAGTATTTT. The chain recombines TRBV6-2 or TRBV6-3 with TRBJ2-3, with no clear D. Germline V CDR1 and CDR2: MNHEY, SVGEGT. The CDR3 has 18 residues. The V and J ends lost 4 bases and 1 base respectively, with 21 bases between them.

As for this clonotype: One end of the junction varies from germline; a read error may be responsible. The chain carries TRBV6-2 or TRBV6-3 and TRBJ2-7, with 9 nucleotides matching TRBD1. This CDR3 has 16 residues. The V gene's germline CDR1 is MNHEY and CDR2 SVGEGT. CDR3 in amino acids: CASSYSGRQGVYGQYF. The CDR3 DNA reads TGTGCCAGCAGTTACTCGGGCAGACAGGGGGTTTACGGGCAGTACTTC.

This clonotype was recorded at least ten times. This chain links TRBV12-3 or TRBV12-4 with TRBJ2-1; D might be TRBD1 or TRBD2, each matching 6 bases. This CDR3 has 14 residues. The V gene lost 3 bases and the J gene lost 3 bases, with 9 bases spanning the gap. The CDR3 sequence: CASSLRGVYNEQFF. CDR3 in DNA: TGTGCCAGCAGTTTGAGGGGGGTCTACAATGAGCAGTTCTTC.

The chain carries TRBV20-1 and TRBJ2-7; D tentatively reads TRBD1 or TRBD2 (5 bases each). Trimming removed 5 bases at V and 7 bases at J, with 21 bases between. The germline V gene has CDR1 DFQATT and CDR2 SNEGSKA (reference sequence). The CDR3 spans 14 residues. The DNA for the CDR3 is TGCAGTGCTCCAGCCGGGACGGAACGTGGGGAGCAGTACTTC. Translated: CSAPAGTERGEQYF.

This clonotype was seen more than once but under ten times. The chain carries TRBV10-3 and TRBJ2-5, with TRBD2 matching over 9 bases. The CDR3 loop spans 19 amino acids. V lost 0 bases, J lost 10 bases, and 21 bases stayed unmatched. Germline V gives CDR1 ENHRY, CDR2 SYGVKD. For the CDR3, the DNA is TGTGCCATCAGTGAGTCTTGGTTAGCGGGGGCCAACCGAAAAGACGTCCAGTACTTC. Translating gives CAISESWLAGANRKDVQYF.

This clonotype was seen a few times. The chain has TRBV7-2 and TRBJ1-6; 10 bases align to TRBD1. Germline V gene data show CDR1 as SGHTA and CDR2 as FQGNSA. The CDR3 is 15 residues long. V dropped 7 bases and J dropped 8; count of bases not matched to a gene: 8. CDR3 coding DNA: TGTGCCAGCACCCTCCGGACAGGGGGGCATTCACCCCTCCACTTT. Its protein is CASTLRTGGHSPLHF.

The V gene is TRBV7-8, the J gene TRBJ1-1, with TRBD1 identical over 9 bases. The trim removed 5 bases at V and 2 bases at J, leaving 6 bases unmatched. Germline-derived CDR1 and CDR2 are SGHVS and FQNEAQ. CDR3 size: 15 residues. The CDR3 here is CASSPQDRGNTEAFF. CDR3 bases: TGTGCCAGCAGCCCCCAGGACAGGGGTAACACTGAAGCTTTCTTT.

This clonotype was counted a few times. The chain recombines TRBV20-1 with TRBJ2-7; 8 bases align to TRBD2. J gave up 0 bases and V 5 bases, and 6 bases lay outside the gene matches. The CDR3 is made up of 14 amino acids. The germline CDR1 and CDR2 sequences are DFQATT and SNEGSKA (reference sequence). CDR3: CSAVLAGLSYEQYF. In DNA form, the CDR3 reads TGCAGTGCTGTCTTAGCGGGACTCTCCTACGAGCAGTACTTC.